These T cell receptor beta chains were read from a single sample in a study of blood T cell repertoires in COVID-19. TCRdb's table, derived via immunoSEQ multiplex PCR, lists solely in-frame clones and lacks some. The sample has 90,000 to 100,000 clones, 90% seen once. What was sequenced was peripheral blood. These receptors were collected from a middle-aged man with acute or convalescent COVID-19. Both conserved end residues are part of each CDR3. Fields, in order: D gene, V gene, J gene, clone size, CDR3 DNA, CDR3 protein. D genes are given only for firm matches. Only some rows state a clone size, as once, few, many or a class for expanded clones.

>-|TRBV30|TRBJ1-6|-
TGTGCCTGGACCCCGAGTTATAATTCACCCCTCCACTTT
CAWTPSYNSPLHF
>-|TRBV18|TRBJ1-1|once
TGTGCCAGCTCACCACAGATACAGACGAACACTGAAGCTTTCTTT
CASSPQIQTNTEAFF
>TRBD2|TRBV30|TRBJ2-1|-
TGTGCCTGGAGTGTATCTAGCGGGAGGGCCAGCGAGCAGTTCTTC
CAWSVSSGRASEQFF
>TRBD1|TRBV27|TRBJ2-7|-
TGTGCCAGCAGTTTACGGGCGCAGGGGGTTAACGAGCAGTACTTC
CASSLRAQGVNEQYF
>-|TRBV30|TRBJ2-2|-
TGTGCCTGGGGTAGGAGCGCGAACACCGGGGAGCTGTTTTTT
CAWGRSANTGELFF
>-|TRBV7-2|TRBJ1-2|-
TGTGCCAGCAGCTTCCGGGACATAAGTCAAGGTGGCTACACCTTC
CASSFRDISQGGYTF
>-|TRBV7-9|TRBJ1-1|-
TGTGCCAGCAGCTTAGTCGCCGGGAACACTGAAGCTTTCTTT
CASSLVAGNTEAFF
>-|TRBV9|TRBJ1-5|-
TGTGCCAGCAGCGTAGGGACAGTCAATCAGCCCCAGCATTTT
CASSVGTVNQPQHF
>TRBD2|TRBV5-1|TRBJ2-5|-
TGCGCCAGCAGCTTTCGGGCGGGAGGGCCGGAGGAGACCCAGTACTTC
CASSFRAGGPEETQYF
>-|TRBV27|TRBJ1-2|-
TGTGCCAGCAGTTCGATGGCAACAGGGCGAAGTGGCTACACCTTC
CASSSMATGRSGYTF
>-|TRBV27|TRBJ1-2|-
TGTGCCAGCAGTTTAGGGGGGGCCAATGGCTACACCTTC
CASSLGGANGYTF
>-|TRBV6-5|TRBJ2-1|-
TGTGCCAGCAGTTACGCCGGGGTTAATGAGCAGTTCTTC
CASSYAGVNEQFF
>TRBD1|TRBV11-2|TRBJ2-3|-
TGTGCCAGCAGCTTGACAGGGAGCACAGATACGCAGTATTTT
CASSLTGSTDTQYF
>-|TRBV19|TRBJ2-1|-
TGTGCCGTGGGGGGAGGCAGGGCCTACAATGAGCAGTTCTTC
CAVGGGRAYNEQFF
>-|TRBV5-1|TRBJ1-2|-
TGCGCCAGCAGCTTGGGGCAGGGGAGAAACTATGGCTACACCTTC
CASSLGQGRNYGYTF
>-|TRBV4-3|TRBJ2-7|-
TGCGCCAGCAGTGGGGGCGGGAGTACCTCCTACGAGCAGTACTTC
CASSGGGSTSYEQYF
>TRBD2|TRBV28|TRBJ2-2|-
TGTGCCAGCAGCCCACTAGCGCCCACCGGGGAGCTGTTTTTT
CASSPLAPTGELFF
>-|TRBV29-1|TRBJ1-1|-
TGCAGCGTTGACGGGGGAGGAGCTGAAGCTTTCTTT
CSVDGGGAEAFF
>-|TRBV9|TRBJ2-7|-
TGTGCCAGCAGCCCAGGGTTTCACAATCTATACGAGCAGTACTTC
CASSPGFHNLYEQYF
>-|TRBV5-1|TRBJ2-3|-
TGCGCCAGCAGCTTGGAATGGACTGAGCAGTATTTT
CASSLEWTEQYF
>-|TRBV24-1|TRBJ1-2|-
TGTGCCACCAGTCACAGGTTATATGGCTACACCTTC
CATSHRLYGYTF
>TRBD1|TRBV11-2|TRBJ2-4|-
TGTGCCAGCAGCTTGACCGGGACAGGGCGTTCCGGGGCCAAAAACATTCAGTACTTC
CASSLTGTGRSGAKNIQYF
>-|TRBV5-1|TRBJ1-5|-
TGCGCCAGCAGCTTGACGGTAGGGGATCAGCCCCAGCATTTT
CASSLTVGDQPQHF
>TRBD1|TRBV24-1|TRBJ2-1|-
TGTGCCACCAGTGATTTAGGGCAGGGGGATGATGAGCAGTTCTTC
CATSDLGQGDDEQFF
>-|TRBV3-1/TRBV3-2|TRBJ2-1|-
TGTGCCAGCAGCCAAGCTTCTAGCGTCGTGATGAATGAGCAGTTCTTC
CASSQASSVVMNEQFF
>TRBD1|TRBV5-6|TRBJ1-5|-
TGTGCCAGCAGCTTTAACAGGGGCGAATATAGCAATCAGCCCCAGCATTTT
CASSFNRGEYSNQPQHF
>TRBD1|TRBV7-9|TRBJ1-1|-
TGTGCCAGCAGCCACTCAGGGGGCGGTCCGGCGGGGGCTTTCTTT
CASSHSGGGPAGAFF
>-|TRBV7-2|TRBJ1-5|-
TGTGCCAGCAGTTTCACAGGGAGCAATCAGCCCCAGCATTTT
CASSFTGSNQPQHF
>-|TRBV21-1|TRBJ2-7|-
TGTGCCAGCAGCAAAGTAATAGCGGGAGGGCCGTACGAGCAGTACTTC
CASSKVIAGGPYEQYF
>-|TRBV4-2|TRBJ2-5|-
TGTGCCAGCAGCCAAGACCCACTCCAAGAGACCCAGTACTTC
CASSQDPLQETQYF
>-|TRBV7-9|TRBJ1-1|-
TGTGCCAGCACCTCCTCGGACAAATTGAACACTGAAGCTTTCTTT
CASTSSDKLNTEAFF
>TRBD1|TRBV18|TRBJ1-2|few
TGTGCCAGCTCACCGGACAGGGGTGGCTATGGCTACACCTTC
CASSPDRGGYGYTF
>TRBD2|TRBV19|TRBJ2-7|-
TGTGCCAGTAGTACTAGCGGGGGCACCTACGAGCAGTACTTC
CASSTSGGTYEQYF
>-|TRBV5-4|TRBJ1-1|-
TGTGCCAGCAGCTTGGTCAGGAACACTGAAGCTTTCTTT
CASSLVRNTEAFF
>-|TRBV19|TRBJ1-5|-
TGTGCCAGTAGTATATTGGGCAGGGGAAACAATCAGCCCCAGCATTTT
CASSILGRGNNQPQHF
>-|TRBV11-2|TRBJ1-1|-
TGTGCCAGCAACCCACAGGGTCCGAACACTGAAGCTTTCTTT
CASNPQGPNTEAFF
>-|TRBV6-1|TRBJ1-1|-
TGTGCCAGCAGTGAATGGGTGGGGAGCACTGAAGCTTTCTTT
CASSEWVGSTEAFF
>TRBD2|TRBV4-1|TRBJ2-7|-
TGCGCCAGCAGCCAAGGGGGACTAGCGGGAGGACCTTGGGTCTACGAGCAGTACTTC
CASSQGGLAGGPWVYEQYF
>TRBD1|TRBV28|TRBJ1-6|-
TGTGCCAGCAGTTTAGGGACAGCGACGAATAATTCACCCCTCCACTTT
CASSLGTATNNSPLHF
>-|TRBV30|TRBJ2-2|once
TGTGCCTGGAGTGAACCCCGCTGGACTGATCAACGCCTGTTTTTT
CAWSEPRWTDQRLFF
>-|TRBV2|TRBJ2-7|-
TGTGCCAGCAGCTTCGGACTCAACGAGCAGTACTTC
CASSFGLNEQYF
>-|TRBV27|TRBJ1-2|-
TGTGCCAGCAGTTCAACCACGCGCTATGGCTACACCTTC
CASSSTTRYGYTF
>TRBD1|TRBV19|TRBJ2-1|-
TGTGCCAGTAGTAGGGACAGGGGTCGCCCTGAGCAGTTCTTC
CASSRDRGRPEQFF
>TRBD1|TRBV5-1|TRBJ1-5|-
TGCGCCAGCAGCTTGGGGACAGGAGTTAATCAGCCCCAGCATTTT
CASSLGTGVNQPQHF
>TRBD1|TRBV6-5|TRBJ2-2|-
TGTGCCAGCAGTAGGACAGGGGGCAACACCGGGGAGCTGTTTTTT
CASSRTGGNTGELFF
>TRBD1|TRBV3-1/TRBV3-2|TRBJ1-2|-
TGTGCCAGCAGCCGGAGGGGGCTTAGTGGCTACACCTTC
CASSRRGLSGYTF
>TRBD2|TRBV6-5|TRBJ2-7|-
TGTGCCAGCAGTTACTCCGGAGCGGGAGCATACGAGCAGTACTTC
CASSYSGAGAYEQYF
>-|TRBV5-6|TRBJ2-4|-
TGTGCCAGCACCCTGGGGGGAGAATGGAAAAACATTCAGTACTTC
CASTLGGEWKNIQYF
>-|TRBV27|TRBJ2-6|-
TGTGCCAGCAGCCGCCACCTAGTCTCTGGGGCCAACGTCCTGACTTTC
CASSRHLVSGANVLTF
>TRBD1|TRBV18|TRBJ2-7|-
TGTGCCAGCTCGTACAGGGGGCGAAGCTACGAGCAGTACTTC
CASSYRGRSYEQYF
>TRBD1|TRBV19|TRBJ1-3|-
TGTGCCACAGAGGACAGGGCCTTCTCTGGAAACACCATATATTTT
CATEDRAFSGNTIYF
>-|TRBV24-1|TRBJ2-1|-
TGTGCCACCAGTGACCGAGGGGGGGATCAAAGAAATGAGCAGTTCTTC
CATSDRGGDQRNEQFF
>-|TRBV7-2|TRBJ1-2|few
TGTGCCAGCAGCGTCCACCTGGGGACTGGCTATGGCTACACCTTC
CASSVHLGTGYGYTF